The 31 T cell receptor beta chains presented below share a single source sample, sequenced in a study of early stage breast cancer tumors. Sequencing used immunoSEQ multiplex PCR; TCRdb keeps in-frame clones, though not all of them. The sample lists 9,000 to 10,000 clones, 66% occurring once. Specimen: breast tumor tissue. These TCRs come from a person in their fifties with breast cancer.

The genes are TRBV2 and TRBJ1-1; no reliable D call. The CDR3 covers 15 residues. Germline CDR1 SNHLY, CDR2 FYNNEI. V lost 7 bases to trimming and J lost 1 base, with 16 bases between them. Written as DNA, the CDR3 is TGTGCCAGCAAACGCCCCGAGGCAGCGAACACTGAAGCTTTCTTT. It yields the protein CASKRPEAANTEAFF.

J is TRBJ2-1 and V is TRBV28; 8 positions agree with TRBD2. The CDR3 contains 15 residues. The J segment lost 7 bases and the V segment lost 1 base, leaving 6 bases of the junction unmatched. In germline, CDR1 is MDHEN, CDR2 SYDVKM. CDR3 nucleotides: TGTGCCAGCAGTTTATATAGCGGGGTGGCTAATGAGCAGTTCTTC. Amino acids: CASSLYSGVANEQFF.

The rearrangement uses TRBV5-3 and TRBJ2-6; D possibly corresponds to TRBD1 (6 bases). TRBV5-3 is assigned to the ORF class and has an uncertain function. Trimming removed 2 bases from V and 1 base from J, with 7 bases in between. This CDR3 spans 15 amino acids. This CDR3 is CARSFDRSGANVLTF. The CDR3 DNA reads TGTGCCAGAAGCTTTGACAGGTCTGGGGCCAACGTCCTGACTTTC.

The rearrangement uses TRBV7-9 and TRBJ2-7, with D unresolved. Looked up from germline, CDR1 is SEHNR and CDR2 is FQNEAQ (reference sequence). Between the trimmed V and J ends, which lost 2 bases and 2 bases, there was a span of 10 bases. The CDR3 runs to 14 residues. CDR3 DNA: TGTGCCAGCAGCTTACCGGACGGGCCCTACGAGCAGTACTTC. This encodes CASSLPDGPYEQYF.

The chain recombines TRBV7-6 with TRBJ2-3; TRBD2 aligns across 8 bases. V was pared by 4 bases and J by 4 bases, with 10 bases of the junction left unmatched. The V gene's germline CDR1 is SGHVS and CDR2 FNYEAQ. This CDR3 has 16 residues. As DNA, the CDR3 is TGTGCCAGCAGCTCCCGGGGTAGCGGGGATCCAGATACGCAGTATTTT. Residues: CASSSRGSGDPDTQYF.

The chain is built from TRBV5-5 and TRBJ2-3; D not certain. CDR3 length: 17 amino acids. The V gene lost 4 bases and the J gene lost 1 base, with 19 bases spanning the gap. Germline loops: CDR1 SGHKS, CDR2 YYEKEE (reference sequence). Here the CDR3 reads CASSLVTVQARTDTQYF. In DNA, the CDR3 is TGTGCCAGCAGCCTCGTCACAGTTCAGGCCCGCACAGATACGCAGTATTTT. The entire variable domain, with the rest obtained from reference TRBV5-5 and TRBJ2-3, is as follows: DAGVTQSPTHLIKTRGQQVTLRCSPISGHKSVSWYQQVLGQGPQFIFQYYEKEERGRGNFPDRFSARQFPNYSSELNVNALLLGDSALYLCASSLVTVQARTDTQYFGPGTRLTVL.

The chain couples TRBV19 to TRBJ1-5; maybe TRBD1 (6 bases). Germline CDR1 reads LNHDA; CDR2 reads SQIVND (reference sequence). The V end lost 10 bases, the J end lost 1 base, and 14 bases lay between the germline ends. The CDR3 runs to 14 residues. CDR3 loop: CATWSQGSNQPQHF. The CDR3 DNA is TGTGCCACATGGTCCCAGGGGAGCAATCAGCCCCAGCATTTT. Combining the CDR3 with reference TRBV19 and TRBJ1-5 gives the whole variable domain DGGITQSPKYLFRKEGQNVTLSCEQNLNHDAMYWYRQDPGQGLRLIYYSQIVNDFQKGDIAEGYSVSREKKESFPLTVTSAQKNPTAFYLCATWSQGSNQPQHFGDGTRLSIL.

This chain joins TRBV29-1 and TRBJ1-3, with D possibly matching TRBD1 (6 bases). The length of the CDR3 is 14 residues. CDR1 SQVTM and CDR2 ANQGSEA come from the germline V gene. With 3 bases removed from V and 0 bases from J, the gap between germline ends came to 9 bases. Here the CDR3 DNA reads TGCAGCGTTGAGGGGGGCAGCTCTGGAAACACCATATATTTT. Amino acids: CSVEGGSSGNTIYF.

This chain links TRBV16 with TRBJ1-2; tentatively, D is TRBD1 (5 bases). Germline V gene sequence: CDR1 KGHSY, CDR2 FQNENV. Between the trimmed V and J ends, which lost 2 bases and 3 bases, there was a span of 13 bases. This CDR3 region has 15 residues. The CDR3 nucleotides read TGTGCCAGCAGCCAAGGGTTACCAGGGTACTATGGCTACACCTTC. Protein sequence: CASSQGLPGYYGYTF.

This chain links TRBV5-4 with TRBJ2-7; the D gene is possibly TRBD1 (7 bases). Germline V CDR1 and CDR2: SGHNT, YYREEE (reference sequence). The CDR3 consists of 15 residues. V was trimmed by 4 bases and J by 0 bases, leaving 14 bases between them. As DNA, the CDR3 is TGTGCCAGCAGCCCCAGGGGGGCCAGCTCCTACGAGCAGTACTTC. Its translation: CASSPRGASSYEQYF.

V and J are TRBV9 and TRBJ2-2; D ambiguous. Trimming stripped 0 bases from V and 6 bases from J, with 6 bases between. Looked up from germline, CDR1 is SGDLS and CDR2 is YYNGEE. CDR3 length equals 13 residues. The CDR3 spells CASSVVEPGELFF. DNA for the CDR3: TGTGCCAGCAGCGTAGTGGAGCCCGGGGAGCTGTTTTTT.

The chain couples TRBV18 to TRBJ1-3; D unresolved. Trimming shortened V by 5 bases and J by 0 bases, and 11 bases separated the two germline ends. Per the germline V gene, CDR1 is KGHSH and CDR2 is LQKENI. The CDR3 is 15 residues long. The CDR3 DNA reads TGTGCCAGCTCATCTACTCAAAGCTCTGGAAACACCATATATTTT. Translated, it gives CASSSTQSSGNTIYF.

This chain joins TRBV10-3 and TRBJ2-3; D is unresolved. The V gene's germline CDR1 is ENHRY and CDR2 SYGVKD. CDR3 length: 12 amino acids. V was clipped by 2 bases and J by 9 bases, with 9 bases between them. The CDR3 sequence is CAISEPTMTQYF. As DNA, the CDR3 is TGTGCCATCAGTGAGCCAACCATGACGCAGTATTTT.

V gene TRBV15 combines with J gene TRBJ1-1, with a tentative D call TRBD1 (5 bases). The CDR3 is 12 amino acids. The V end was cut by 8 bases, the J end by 4 bases, with 11 bases between. In germline, CDR1 is LNHNV, CDR2 YYDKDF (reference sequence). CDR3 in amino acids: CATALGGTEAFF. The CDR3 DNA sequence: TGTGCCACCGCGTTGGGGGGCACTGAAGCTTTCTTT.

This chain's CDR3 is CASSLVAPNMYNEQFF. As DNA, the CDR3 is TGTGCCAGCAGCTTAGTTGCCCCTAATATGTACAATGAGCAGTTCTTC. The V gene is TRBV11-2, the J gene TRBJ2-1; D is ambiguous. This CDR3 has 16 amino acids. Per germline, CDR1 SGHAT and CDR2 FQNNGV. The germline V and J ends were trimmed by 1 base and 4 bases, with 14 bases remaining between them. Based on the CDR3 plus reference TRBV11-2 and TRBJ2-1, the full variable domain is EAGVAQSPRYKIIEKRQSVAFWCNPISGHATLYWYQQILGQGPKLLIQFQNNGVVDDSQLPKDRFSAERLKGVDSTLKIQPAKLEDSAVYLCASSLVAPNMYNEQFFGPGTRLTVL.

The chain employs TRBV11-2 and TRBJ2-5; TRBD2 aligns across 7 bases. V dropped 1 base and J dropped 5; count of bases not matched to a gene: 4. Germline lookup yields CDR1 SGHAT and CDR2 FQNNGV. The CDR3 runs 14 residues. The DNA for the CDR3 is TGTGCCAGCAGCTTAGCGAGCGGGGAGGAGACCCAGTACTTC. This gives the protein CASSLASGEETQYF.

The V and J genes are TRBV27 and TRBJ1-2, with D possibly being TRBD1 (5 bases). The CDR3 contains 13 residues. The V gene lost 7 bases and the J gene lost 0 bases, with 9 bases spanning the gap. Germline V CDR1 and CDR2: MNHEY, SMNVEV (reference sequence). CDR3 bases: TGTGCCAGCACACGGGGGGCTAACTATGGCTACACCTTC. The encoded protein is CASTRGANYGYTF.

The chain combines TRBV21-1 with TRBJ2-2; the table assigns TRBD2, which was not confirmed against the DNA. TRBV21-1 corresponds to a pseudogene. This CDR3 region has 17 residues. The CDR3 reads CASSGLAGGANTGELFF. CDR3 coding DNA: TGTGCCAGCAGCGGACTAGCGGGAGGCGCGAACACCGGGGAGCTGTTTTTT.

This chain joins TRBV10-2 and TRBJ1-6, with TRBD1 as a possible D gene (6 bases). V was cut by 10 bases and J by 10 bases, with 20 bases left in between. This CDR3 spans 14 amino acids. Germline V gene lookup returns CDR1 WSHSY and CDR2 SAAADI. CDR3 in amino acids: CATNVGGLNSPLHF. CDR3 DNA: TGCGCCACCAATGTAGGGGGGCTTAACTCACCCCTCCACTTT.

The V gene is TRBV7-9, the J gene TRBJ2-3, with D perhaps matching TRBD1 (6 bases). This CDR3 has 18 amino acids. Between the trimmed V and J ends, which lost 1 base and 5 bases, there was a span of 22 bases. Per germline, CDR1 SEHNR and CDR2 FQNEAQ (reference sequence). CDR3 amino acids: CASSLVVGTGQGRDTQYF. For the CDR3, the DNA is TGTGCCAGCAGCTTAGTCGTGGGGACGGGACAAGGTCGAGATACGCAGTATTTT.

The chain has TRBV11-3 and TRBJ1-2; the match to TRBD1 covers 9 bases. The trim removed 1 base at V and 1 base at J, leaving 7 bases unmatched. The CDR3 has 17 amino acids. In germline, CDR1 is SGHNT, CDR2 YENEEA. CDR3 loop: CASSLGDRARINYGYTF. The CDR3 DNA sequence: TGTGCCAGCAGCTTAGGGGACAGGGCGAGGATTAACTATGGCTACACCTTC.

The chain has TRBV5-4 and TRBJ2-1; D gene unclear. Trimming removed 1 base from V and 5 bases from J, with 10 bases in between. This CDR3 has 14 amino acids. Germline assignment: CDR1 SGHNT and CDR2 YYREEE (reference sequence). Here the CDR3 DNA reads TGTGCCAGCAGCTTGAACAGCTGGAACAATGAGCAGTTCTTC. This translates into CASSLNSWNNEQFF.

The chain carries TRBV5-6 and TRBJ2-7; 7 nucleotides agree with TRBD1. CDR3 size: 15 residues. Germline lookup yields CDR1 SGHDT and CDR2 YYEEEE. The junction had 15 bases not matched to a gene; V was cut back by 0 bases and J by 12 bases. Here the CDR3 DNA reads TGTGCCAGCAGCTTGGATGACAGGGAGTCACCTATCAGGTACTTC. Protein: CASSLDDRESPIRYF.

The chain employs TRBV30 and TRBJ2-2; D possibly corresponds to TRBD2 (6 bases). The CDR3 runs 14 residues. V was shortened by 1 base and J by 7 bases, with 13 bases between the two germline ends. The germline gives CDR1 GTSNPN, CDR2 SVGIG (reference sequence). The CDR3 region has the DNA TGTGCCTGGAGTGACTACTTGGGGGGCGGGGAGCTGTTTTTT. Translated: CAWSDYLGGGELFF.

The chain links TRBV29-1 to TRBJ2-7, with a possible D match to TRBD2 (7 bases). V was cut by 4 bases and J by 0 bases, with 16 bases left in between. The CDR3 totals 15 residues. Germline V gives CDR1 SQVTM, CDR2 ANQGSEA. The CDR3 sequence: CSVVEGGSGSYEQYF. The CDR3 DNA sequence: TGCAGCGTTGTAGAGGGGGGGTCGGGCTCCTACGAGCAGTACTTC.

The chain carries TRBV9 and TRBJ2-1; 9 bases map to TRBD1. Per germline, CDR1 SGDLS and CDR2 YYNGEE. J gave up 6 bases and V 3 bases, and 16 bases lay outside the gene matches. The CDR3 has 18 residues. The CDR3 sequence: CASSAYSGGQGLFNEQFF. DNA of the CDR3: TGTGCCAGCAGCGCATACTCGGGTGGACAGGGGTTGTTCAATGAGCAGTTCTTC. Supplemented by reference TRBV9 and TRBJ2-1, the full variable domain reads DSGVTQTPKHLITATGQRVTLRCSPRSGDLSVYWYQQSLDQGLQFLIQYYNGEERAKGNILERFSAQQFPDLHSELNLSSLELGDSALYFCASSAYSGGQGLFNEQFFGPGTRLTVL.

The chain joins TRBV6-1 to TRBJ2-3; 10 bases map to TRBD1. Germline CDR1 and CDR2: MNHNS and SASEGT. The CDR3 is made up of 16 amino acids. The J segment lost 3 bases and the V segment lost 4 bases, leaving 7 bases of the junction unmatched. CDR3 coding DNA: TGTGCCAGCAGTGTGTCGACAGGGGGCGGGACAGATACGCAGTATTTT. Translation: CASSVSTGGGTDTQYF.

V usage is TRBV4-2 and J usage is TRBJ1-1; 8 positions match TRBD1. Germline V gives CDR1 LGHNA, CDR2 YNFKEQ. CDR3 length: 16 amino acids. V lost 7 bases to trimming and J lost 1 base; unmatched junction nucleotides: 11. Written as DNA, the CDR3 is TGTGCCAGCATTAAAGACCAGGGGGCGGGGAACACTGAAGCTTTCTTT. It is translated as CASIKDQGAGNTEAFF.

This clone was detected a few times. The chain uses TRBV18 and TRBJ2-7, with D perhaps given as TRBD1 or TRBD2 (5 bases each). Germline CDR1 and CDR2: KGHSH and LQKENI. Trimming took off 7 bases at V and 2 bases at J, with 18 bases between the two ends. This CDR3 spans 15 amino acids. CDR3 region: CASCPGDQGTYEQYF. CDR3 bases: TGTGCCAGCTGTCCCGGGGACCAGGGAACCTACGAGCAGTACTTC.

The gene calls are TRBV5-1 and TRBJ2-1; either TRBD1 or TRBD2 may fit D (7 bases each). Trimming took off 4 bases at V and 9 bases at J, with 14 bases between the two ends. Germline V gene data show CDR1 as SGHRS and CDR2 as YFSETQ. This CDR3 region has 13 residues. CDR3 amino acids: CASSADREGEQFF. CDR3 coding DNA: TGCGCCAGCAGCGCAGACAGGGAGGGTGAGCAGTTCTTC. Full variable domain (outside the CDR3, taken from reference TRBV5-1 and TRBJ2-1): KAGVTQTPRYLIKTRGQQVTLSCSPISGHRSVSWYQQTPGQGLQFLFEYFSETQRNKGNFPGRFSGRQFSNSRSEMNVSTLELGDSALYLCASSADREGEQFFGPGTRLTVL.

J is TRBJ1-1 and V is TRBV18, with 7 bases that match TRBD1. J gave up 2 bases and V 3 bases, and 9 bases lay outside the gene matches. Per the germline V gene, CDR1 is KGHSH and CDR2 is LQKENI. The CDR3 consists of 16 residues. CDR3 in amino acids: CASSPAEGQDNTEAFF. The CDR3 DNA reads as TGTGCCAGCTCACCCGCTGAAGGACAGGATAACACTGAAGCTTTCTTT.